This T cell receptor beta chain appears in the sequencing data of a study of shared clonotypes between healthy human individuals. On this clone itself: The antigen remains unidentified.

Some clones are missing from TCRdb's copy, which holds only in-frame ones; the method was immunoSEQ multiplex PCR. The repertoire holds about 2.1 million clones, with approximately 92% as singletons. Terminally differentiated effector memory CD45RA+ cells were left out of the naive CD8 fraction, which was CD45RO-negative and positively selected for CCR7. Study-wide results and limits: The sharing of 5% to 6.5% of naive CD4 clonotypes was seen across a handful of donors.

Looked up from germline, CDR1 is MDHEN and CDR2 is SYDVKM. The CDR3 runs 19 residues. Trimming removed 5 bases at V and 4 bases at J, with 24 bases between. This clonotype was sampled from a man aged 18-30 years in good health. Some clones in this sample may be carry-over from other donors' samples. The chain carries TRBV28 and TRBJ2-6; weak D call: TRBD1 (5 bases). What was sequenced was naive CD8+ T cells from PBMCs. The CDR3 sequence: CASSALVLVAGPGANVLTF. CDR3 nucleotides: TGTGCCAGCAGTGCCCTGGTTCTAGTGGCAGGGCCCGGGGCCAACGTCCTGACTTTC.